The 19 T cell receptor beta chains in this list originate from one sample, sequenced in a study of blood T cell repertoires in COVID-19. The assay was immunoSEQ multiplex PCR, and TCRdb's table has in-frame clones only and misses some. The sample includes 130,000 or so clones, roughly 80% of them seen just once. Input material: PBMCs or T cells enriched from blood (not recorded which). The source of these receptors is a man aged 25-45 years who had recovered from COVID-19.

V gene TRBV7-9 combines with J gene TRBJ2-3, with 10 bases matching TRBD2. CDR3 length: 16 residues. Germline CDR1 is SEHNR and CDR2 is FQNEAQ (reference sequence). With V trimmed by 5 bases and J by 1 base, 6 bases remained unmatched. The DNA of the CDR3 is TGTGCCAGCAGCCCCCCCGGACTAGCGGGCACAGATACGCAGTATTTT. Translating it yields CASSPPGLAGTDTQYF.

The chain is built from TRBV28 and TRBJ2-1; D gene uncertain. Trimming shortened V by 7 bases and J by 9 bases, and 13 bases separated the two germline ends. This CDR3 is built from 12 residues. The germline CDR1 and CDR2 sequences are MDHEN and SYDVKM. The CDR3 DNA sequence: TGTGCCAGCACCCAGGCGCATCTTGAGCAGTTCTTC. This translates into CASTQAHLEQFF.

This clone was observed once. This rearrangement joins TRBV7-9 to TRBJ2-3; TRBD2 matches 8 bases. The CDR3 has 14 residues. Germline CDR1 reads SEHNR; CDR2 reads FQNEAQ (reference sequence). The junction had 8 bases not matched to a gene; V was cut back by 8 bases and J by 4 bases. DNA of the CDR3: TGTGCCAGCCTTAGCGGGACCCGAGCAGATACGCAGTATTTT. It encodes CASLSGTRADTQYF.

This clone was counted between two and nine times. This chain uses TRBV9 with TRBJ1-2; possible D gene TRBD1, 6 bases. Looked up from germline, CDR1 is SGDLS and CDR2 is YYNGEE. The CDR3 loop spans 14 amino acids. Trimming shortened V by 3 bases and J by 7 bases, and 16 bases separated the two germline ends. CDR3 DNA: TGTGCCAGCAGCGCGGACAGTCTCATAGGTGGCTACACCTTC. This gives the protein CASSADSLIGGYTF.

The rearrangement joins TRBV6-1 to TRBJ2-1; perhaps TRBD1 as D (6 bases). This CDR3 region has 18 residues. V lost 2 bases and J 0 bases, leaving 17 bases between the germline ends. Germline V lookup: CDR1 MNHNS, CDR2 SASEGT. This chain's CDR3 is CASSETGLPTSSYNEQFF. The CDR3 DNA is TGTGCCAGCAGTGAAACAGGGCTCCCTACAAGCTCCTACAATGAGCAGTTCTTC.

The chain couples TRBV11-3 to TRBJ1-1; D perhaps matches TRBD1 (5 bases). The CDR3 has 13 residues. The V end lost 5 bases, the J end lost 2 bases, and 9 bases lay between the germline ends. Germline CDR1 SGHNT, CDR2 YENEEA. DNA for the CDR3: TGTGCCAGCAGCCCGCAGGGAAACACTGAAGCTTTCTTT. It specifies CASSPQGNTEAFF.

V and J are TRBV21-1 and TRBJ2-2; TRBD1 is the table's D call, not checked against the DNA. TRBV21-1 is a known pseudogene. The CDR3 has 15 amino acids. This CDR3 reads CASIGQNAEHRGAVF. The CDR3 nucleotides read TGTGCCAGCATCGGACAGAACGCAGAACACCGGGGAGCTGTTTTT.

The rearrangement uses TRBV4-1 and TRBJ2-7; D might be TRBD1 (6 bases). Looked up from germline, CDR1 is MGHRA and CDR2 is YSYEKL. Between the trimmed V and J ends, which lost 0 bases and 2 bases, there was a span of 14 bases. This CDR3 is 16 amino acids long. DNA for the CDR3: TGCGCCAGCAGCCAAGATTCGACAGGTAGAACCTACGAGCAGTACGTC. Amino acid sequence: CASSQDSTGRTYEQYV.

This rearrangement joins TRBV19 to TRBJ1-1; 8 bases match TRBD1. Per germline, CDR1 LNHDA and CDR2 SQIVND (reference sequence). This CDR3 region has 14 residues. V lost 3 bases, J lost 1 base, and 1 base stayed unmatched. The CDR3 nucleotides read TGTGCCAGTAGTATGGGACAGGCGAACACTGAAGCTTTCTTT. It is translated as CASSMGQANTEAFF.

This clone was recorded only once. The chain links TRBV6-5 to TRBJ2-7; a weak D match, TRBD2 (5 bases). CDR1 MNHEY and CDR2 SVGAGI come from the germline V gene. There are 15 residues in the CDR3. V was cut by 5 bases and J by 4 bases, with 18 bases left in between. This CDR3 reads CASSPLGEGRYEQYF. DNA of the CDR3: TGTGCCAGCAGTCCACTAGGCGAGGGCCGGTACGAGCAGTACTTC.

This clone came up a few times. The chain employs TRBV9 and TRBJ2-2; D not certain. The V and J ends lost 2 bases and 3 bases respectively, with 8 bases between them. Per germline, CDR1 SGDLS and CDR2 YYNGEE. The CDR3 loop spans 14 amino acids. CDR3 sequence: CASSVFVDTGELFF. CDR3 DNA sequence: TGTGCCAGCAGCGTTTTCGTAGACACCGGGGAGCTGTTTTTT. Based on the CDR3 plus reference TRBV9 and TRBJ2-2, the full variable domain is DSGVTQTPKHLITATGQRVTLRCSPRSGDLSVYWYQQSLDQGLQFLIQYYNGEERAKGNILERFSAQQFPDLHSELNLSSLELGDSALYFCASSVFVDTGELFFGEGSRLTVL.

This chain connects TRBV11-2 to TRBJ2-5, with D unresolved. The CDR3 loop spans 12 amino acids. Germline CDR1 and CDR2: SGHAT and FQNNGV. V lost 3 bases to trimming and J lost 2 bases, with 4 bases between them. CDR3 sequence reads: CASSFPQETQYF. DNA of the CDR3: TGTGCCAGCAGCTTTCCTCAAGAGACCCAGTACTTC. The full variable domain, with the rest looked up from reference TRBV11-2 and TRBJ2-5, is EAGVAQSPRYKIIEKRQSVAFWCNPISGHATLYWYQQILGQGPKLLIQFQNNGVVDDSQLPKDRFSAERLKGVDSTLKIQPAKLEDSAVYLCASSFPQETQYFGPGTRLLVL.

This clone has a handful of counts. This sequence joins TRBV7-9 and TRBJ2-3; maybe TRBD1 (6 bases). CDR3 size: 13 residues. The germline gives CDR1 SEHNR, CDR2 FQNEAQ (reference sequence). Trimming took off 5 bases at V and 0 bases at J, with 6 bases between the two ends. CDR3 nucleotides: TGTGCCAGCAGCACAGGGAGCACAGATACGCAGTATTTT. Its protein is CASSTGSTDTQYF.

This rearrangement joins TRBV19 to TRBJ1-1, with D maybe TRBD1 (5 bases). The CDR3 has 14 residues. Germline V gene data show CDR1 as LNHDA and CDR2 as SQIVND (reference sequence). Trimming removed 3 bases from V and 4 bases from J, with 12 bases in between. In DNA form, the CDR3 reads TGTGCCAGTAGTATCGGACATCCGGGCACTGAAGCTTTCTTT. Its translation: CASSIGHPGTEAFF.

The genes are TRBV4-2 and TRBJ2-3; the match to TRBD2 covers 7 bases. Trimming cost V 4 bases and J 4 bases; bases outside gene matches: 2. From germline, CDR1 is LGHNA and CDR2 YNFKEQ. The CDR3 totals 13 residues. The CDR3 region is CASSRGGADTQYF. In DNA form, the CDR3 reads TGTGCCAGCAGCCGGGGGGGAGCAGATACGCAGTATTTT.

This clone has a handful of counts. The chain is built from TRBV7-9 and TRBJ2-7; 7 bases line up with TRBD1. This CDR3 has 14 amino acids. CDR1 SEHNR and CDR2 FQNEAQ come from the germline V gene (reference sequence). With V trimmed by 5 bases and J by 4 bases, 8 bases remained unmatched. CDR3 DNA sequence: TGTGCCAGCAGCCCAGCTGGGACAGCTTACGAGCAGTACGTC. Amino acid sequence: CASSPAGTAYEQYV.

V and J are TRBV15 and TRBJ2-7; 14 positions agree with TRBD2. V shed 5 bases, J shed 2 bases, and the junction held 2 bases outside the gene matches. The length of the CDR3 is 15 residues. Per the germline V gene, CDR1 is LNHNV and CDR2 is YYDKDF (reference sequence). The CDR3 coding sequence is TGTGCCACCAGCCGGGGACTAGCGGGAGCCTACGAGCAGTACTTC. It encodes CATSRGLAGAYEQYF.

V and J are TRBV19 and TRBJ2-3; D perhaps matches TRBD2 (5 bases). The CDR3 has 14 amino acids. The germline CDR1 and CDR2 sequences are LNHDA and SQIVND (reference sequence). Trimming left V 9 bases short and J 4 bases short, with 17 bases between. The CDR3 nucleotides are TGTGCCAGCGGGGAGTCCCCGGTAGCAGATACGCAGTATTTT. Residues: CASGESPVADTQYF.

This clone was recorded only once. V gene TRBV28 combines with J gene TRBJ2-2; 7 nucleotides align to TRBD2. Trimming removed 8 bases from V and 8 bases from J; junction bases left unmatched: 5. Looked up from germline, CDR1 is MDHEN and CDR2 is SYDVKM. The CDR3 loop spans 12 amino acids. The CDR3, as DNA: TGTGCCAGCGGACTAGGGAGAGGGGAGCTGTTTTTT. Translated: CASGLGRGELFF.